This T cell receptor beta chain was retrieved from a study of blood T cell repertoires in COVID-19. At the level of the study: PBMCs, B-cell-depleted T cells, or T cells provided the cDNA or gDNA that made up the material.

Profiled with immunoSEQ multiplex PCR; TCRdb holds only in-frame clones, not every one. The table includes 380,000 or so clones, about 80% detected once. Sequences were obtained from peripheral blood. The clonotype comes from a human donor with acute or convalescent COVID-19. The donor label of this sample is uncertain.

In DNA form, the CDR3 reads TGTGCCAGCAGTTCTCTAAACTCCTACGAGCAGTACTTC. This gives the protein CASSSLNSYEQYF. The chain has TRBV28 and TRBJ2-7, with D hard to call. The germline V gene has CDR1 MDHEN and CDR2 SYDVKM. The V end was cut by 4 bases, the J end by 0 bases, with 7 bases between. The CDR3 extends over 13 amino acids. The variable domain in full, with the rest retrieved from reference TRBV28 and TRBJ2-7, is DVKVTQSSRYLVKRTGEKVFLECVQDMDHENMFWYRQDPGLGLRLIYFSYDVKMKEKGDIPEGYSVSREKKERFSLILESASTNQTSMYLCASSSLNSYEQYFGPGTRLTVT.